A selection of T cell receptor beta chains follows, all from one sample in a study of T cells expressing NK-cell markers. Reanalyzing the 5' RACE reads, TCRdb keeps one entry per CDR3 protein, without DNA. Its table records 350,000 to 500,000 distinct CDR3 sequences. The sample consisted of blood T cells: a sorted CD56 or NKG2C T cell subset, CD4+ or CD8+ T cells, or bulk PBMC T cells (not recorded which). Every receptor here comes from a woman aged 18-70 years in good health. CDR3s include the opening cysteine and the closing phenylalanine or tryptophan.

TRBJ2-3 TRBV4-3 CASSQDLSVTDTQYF
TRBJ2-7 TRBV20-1 CSAKVIRQASSYEQYF
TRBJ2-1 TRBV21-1 CASSKAVRDSEGLAGNEQFF
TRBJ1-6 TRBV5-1 CASSPDSYNSPLHF
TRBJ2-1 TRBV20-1 CSARTSGGNEQFF
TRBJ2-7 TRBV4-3 CASSPHTGSYEQYF
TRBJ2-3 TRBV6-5 CASSETPDTQYF
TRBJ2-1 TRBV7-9 CASSARDLTTEQFF
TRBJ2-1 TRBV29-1 CSVTPSGRGGEQFF
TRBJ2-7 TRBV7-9 CASSLASGDDYEQYF
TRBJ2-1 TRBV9 CASSVIGSSYNEQFF
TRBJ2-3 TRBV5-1 CASSLASGSDTQYF
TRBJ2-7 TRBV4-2 CASRQAPGASYEQYF
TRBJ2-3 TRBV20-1 CKARGGKDTQYF
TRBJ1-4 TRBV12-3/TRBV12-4 CASSLLGNTNEKLFF
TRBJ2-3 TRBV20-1 CSARESGGSTDTQYF
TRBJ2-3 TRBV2 CASGRGGPTTDTQYF
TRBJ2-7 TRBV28 CASSSRTGPYEQYF